The 13 T cell receptor beta chains presented below share a single source sample, sequenced in a study of shared clonotypes between healthy human individuals. Using immunoSEQ multiplex PCR, the repertoire was profiled, and TCRdb retains in-frame clones only, with some absent. Found here are some 2,500,000 clones, 85% to 95% of them singletons; the top ten hold more than 0.35%. The sample comprised naive CD4+ T cells from PBMCs. Subset described: CD45RA+ positively selected. These receptors were collected from a man younger than 35 in good health. Some clones in this sample may be carry-over from other donors' samples.

The chain links TRBV5-1 to TRBJ1-3; perhaps TRBD1 as D (5 bases). Trimming cost V 2 bases and J 2 bases, with 17 bases left between them. The CDR3 is made up of 17 amino acids. The germline V gene has CDR1 SGHRS and CDR2 YFSETQ. CDR3 sequence reads: CASSLATSGTAGNTIYF. CDR3 in DNA: TGCGCCAGCAGCTTAGCTACCTCCGGGACGGCTGGAAACACCATATATTTT. Using reference TRBV5-1 and TRBJ1-3 for the parts outside the CDR3, the full variable domain is KAGVTQTPRYLIKTRGQQVTLSCSPISGHRSVSWYQQTPGQGLQFLFEYFSETQRNKGNFPGRFSGRQFSNSRSEMNVSTLELGDSALYLCASSLATSGTAGNTIYFGEGSWLTVV.

This clone appeared a few times. V gene TRBV30 combines with J gene TRBJ1-4; D is perhaps TRBD1 (5 bases). Germline V gene lookup returns CDR1 GTSNPN and CDR2 SVGIG (reference sequence). The CDR3 length is 14 residues. V gave up 0 bases and J gave up 8 bases, with 13 bases separating them. In DNA form, the CDR3 reads TGTGCCTGGAGTGTGGGCGGGGGATGGGAAAAACTGTTTTTT. Its translation is CAWSVGGGWEKLFF.

The rearrangement joins TRBV7-9 to TRBJ2-1; unclear D gene. This CDR3 spans 15 amino acids. CDR1 SEHNR and CDR2 FQNEAQ come from the germline V gene (reference sequence). Trimming removed 5 bases at V and 0 bases at J, with 11 bases between. CDR3 sequence (DNA): TGTGCCAGCAGCGAGCTAGGATTCTCCTACAATGAGCAGTTCTTC. Amino acid sequence: CASSELGFSYNEQFF.

In its sample, this clone was seen a few times. The V gene is TRBV2, the J gene TRBJ1-5, with 8 bases matching TRBD1. V lost 5 bases, J lost 7 bases, and 7 bases stayed unmatched. The germline CDR1 and CDR2 sequences are SNHLY and FYNNEI. This CDR3 has 14 amino acids. The CDR3 loop reads CASSRQGPRQPQHF. The CDR3 DNA reads TGTGCCAGCAGTCGACAGGGGCCCCGCCAGCCCCAGCATTTT.

The rearrangement links TRBV28 to TRBJ2-7, with 10 nucleotides matching TRBD2. The CDR3 sequence is 16 residues long. Germline loops: CDR1 MDHEN, CDR2 SYDVKM. J lost 3 bases, V lost 5 bases, and 10 bases had no gene match. CDR3 DNA: TGTGCCAGCAGTACATCTAGCGGGAGTCGATTCTACGAGCAGTACTTC. Its translation is CASSTSSGSRFYEQYF.

The V and J genes are TRBV18 and TRBJ1-5; tentative D call: TRBD1 (6 bases). CDR1 is KGHSH, CDR2 LQKENI, per germline. V was shortened by 4 bases and J by 6 bases, with 16 bases between the two germline ends. The CDR3 length is 15 residues. The CDR3 protein is CASSHGTPQTQPQHF. The CDR3 nucleotides are TGTGCCAGCTCACACGGGACACCCCAGACTCAGCCCCAGCATTTT. Full variable domain (remainder filled in from reference TRBV18 and TRBJ1-5): NAGVMQNPRHLVRRRGQEARLRCSPMKGHSHVYWYRQLPEEGLKFMVYLQKENIIDESGMPKERFSAEFPKEGPSILRIQQVVRGDSAAYFCASSHGTPQTQPQHFGDGTRLSIL.

This clone was detected once. V usage is TRBV6-1 and J usage is TRBJ1-1; the match to TRBD1 covers 7 bases. The CDR3 is made up of 14 amino acids. V gave up 4 bases and J gave up 5 bases; unmatched junction bases: 7. From germline, CDR1 is MNHNS and CDR2 SASEGT. In DNA form, the CDR3 reads TGTGCCAGCAGTGCAGAGGGGGCCTATACTGAAGCTTTCTTT. Translated: CASSAEGAYTEAFF.

V and J are TRBV4-1 and TRBJ1-5; D remains ambiguous. V lost 1 base, J lost 3 bases, and 7 bases lay in between. CDR3 length equals 14 residues. Germline lookup yields CDR1 MGHRA and CDR2 YSYEKL. For the CDR3, the DNA is TGCGCCAGCAGCCAAGGGAGGTCCAATCAGCCCCAGCATTTT. This translates into CASSQGRSNQPQHF.

The chain combines TRBV4-1 with TRBJ2-4; 12 positions agree with TRBD2. The junction had 3 bases not matched to a gene; V was cut back by 2 bases and J by 7 bases. In germline, CDR1 is MGHRA, CDR2 YSYEKL. There are 15 residues in the CDR3. This chain's CDR3 is CASSQQLAGGNIQYF. CDR3 in DNA: TGCGCCAGCAGCCAACAACTAGCGGGAGGTAACATTCAGTACTTC.

The gene calls are TRBV4-2 and TRBJ2-1; D remains ambiguous. This CDR3 region has 16 residues. Per germline, CDR1 LGHNA and CDR2 YNFKEQ. Between the trimmed V and J ends, which lost 3 bases and 2 bases, there was a span of 14 bases. CDR3 DNA sequence: TGTGCCAGCAGCCAGAGAAGAACGGCTGCCTACAATGAGCAGTTCTTC. Translating it yields CASSQRRTAAYNEQFF.

The chain is built from TRBV28 and TRBJ2-2; D uncertain. This CDR3 region has 13 residues. The V gene lost 5 bases and the J gene lost 5 bases, with 9 bases spanning the gap. The germline V gene has CDR1 MDHEN and CDR2 SYDVKM. The DNA of the CDR3 is TGTGCCAGCAGTCCCCGACGGACCGGGGAGCTGTTTTTT. This translates into CASSPRRTGELFF.

This chain connects TRBV10-1 to TRBJ2-7; D might be TRBD1 or TRBD2, each matching 5 bases. In germline, CDR1 is WNHNN, CDR2 SYGVQD (reference sequence). This CDR3 spans 17 amino acids. V lost 4 bases to trimming and J lost 2 bases, with 21 bases between them. In DNA form, the CDR3 reads TGCGCCAGCAGTGTGGTCCGGGTGAAGGGGAGTCCCTACGAGCAGTACTTC. This codes for CASSVVRVKGSPYEQYF.

The gene calls are TRBV15 and TRBJ1-2; D gene uncertain. Germline CDR1 is LNHNV and CDR2 is YYDKDF (reference sequence). With 0 bases removed from V and 4 bases from J, the gap between germline ends came to 12 bases. This CDR3 has 15 residues. The CDR3 loop reads CATSRESAAAYGYTF. CDR3 DNA: TGTGCCACCAGCAGAGAATCAGCGGCAGCCTATGGCTACACCTTC.